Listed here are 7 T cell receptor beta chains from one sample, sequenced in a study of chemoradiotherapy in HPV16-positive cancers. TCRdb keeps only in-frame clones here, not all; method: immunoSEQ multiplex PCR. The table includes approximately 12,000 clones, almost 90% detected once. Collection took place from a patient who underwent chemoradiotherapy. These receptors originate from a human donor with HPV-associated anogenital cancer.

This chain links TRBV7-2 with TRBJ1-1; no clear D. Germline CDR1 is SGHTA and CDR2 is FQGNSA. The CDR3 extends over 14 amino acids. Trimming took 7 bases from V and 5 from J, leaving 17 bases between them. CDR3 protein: CASNPLGGKTEAFF. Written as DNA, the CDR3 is TGTGCCAGCAACCCTTTAGGAGGGAAAACTGAAGCTTTCTTT.

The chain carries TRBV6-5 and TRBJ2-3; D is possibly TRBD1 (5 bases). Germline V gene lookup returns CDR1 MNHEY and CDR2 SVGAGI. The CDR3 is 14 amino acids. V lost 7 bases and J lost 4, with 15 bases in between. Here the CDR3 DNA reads TGTGCCAGCAAACTAACAGGATTAGCAGATACGCAGTATTTT. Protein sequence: CASKLTGLADTQYF.

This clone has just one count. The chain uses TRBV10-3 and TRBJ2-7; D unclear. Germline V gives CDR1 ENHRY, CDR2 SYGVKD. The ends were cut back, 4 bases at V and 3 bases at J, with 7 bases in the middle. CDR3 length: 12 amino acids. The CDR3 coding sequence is TGTGCCATCAGTGCAACAGACTACGAGCAGTACTTC. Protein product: CAISATDYEQYF.

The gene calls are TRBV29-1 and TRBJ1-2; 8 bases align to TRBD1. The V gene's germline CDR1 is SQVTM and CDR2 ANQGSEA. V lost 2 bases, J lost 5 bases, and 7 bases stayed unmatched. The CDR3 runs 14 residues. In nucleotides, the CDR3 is TGCAGCGTTGAAAGTCCGGGACAGGCATATGGCTACACCTTC. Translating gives CSVESPGQAYGYTF.

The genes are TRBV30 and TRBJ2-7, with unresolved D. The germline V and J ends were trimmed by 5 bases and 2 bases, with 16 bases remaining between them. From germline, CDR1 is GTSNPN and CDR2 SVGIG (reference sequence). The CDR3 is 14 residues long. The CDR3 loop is CAWAPPGSPYEQYF. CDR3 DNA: TGTGCCTGGGCCCCGCCGGGCTCCCCCTACGAGCAGTACTTC. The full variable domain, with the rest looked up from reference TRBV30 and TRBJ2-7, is SQTIHQWPATLVQPVGSPLSLECTVEGTSNPNLYWYRQAAGRGLQLLFYSVGIGQISSEVPQNLSASRPQDRQFILSSKKLLLSDSGFYLCAWAPPGSPYEQYFGPGTRLTVT.

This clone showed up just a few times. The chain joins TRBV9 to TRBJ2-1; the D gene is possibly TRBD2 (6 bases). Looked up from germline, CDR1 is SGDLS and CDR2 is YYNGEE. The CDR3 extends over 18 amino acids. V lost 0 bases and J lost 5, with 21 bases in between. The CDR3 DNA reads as TGTGCCAGCAGCGTAGGGCTAGCGACCGAGCTTCGTAACAATGAGCAGTTCTTC. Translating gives CASSVGLATELRNNEQFF. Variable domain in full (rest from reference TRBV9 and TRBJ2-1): DSGVTQTPKHLITATGQRVTLRCSPRSGDLSVYWYQQSLDQGLQFLIQYYNGEERAKGNILERFSAQQFPDLHSELNLSSLELGDSALYFCASSVGLATELRNNEQFFGPGTRLTVL.

The CDR3 protein is CASSLWRATDTQYF. In nucleotides, the CDR3 is TGTGCCAGCAGCTTGTGGAGAGCCACAGATACGCAGTATTTT. The chain has TRBV7-9 and TRBJ2-3; D gene uncertain. The CDR3 length is 14 residues. The germline CDR1 and CDR2 sequences are SEHNR and FQNEAQ (reference sequence). V was cut by 3 bases and J by 2 bases, with 9 bases left in between.